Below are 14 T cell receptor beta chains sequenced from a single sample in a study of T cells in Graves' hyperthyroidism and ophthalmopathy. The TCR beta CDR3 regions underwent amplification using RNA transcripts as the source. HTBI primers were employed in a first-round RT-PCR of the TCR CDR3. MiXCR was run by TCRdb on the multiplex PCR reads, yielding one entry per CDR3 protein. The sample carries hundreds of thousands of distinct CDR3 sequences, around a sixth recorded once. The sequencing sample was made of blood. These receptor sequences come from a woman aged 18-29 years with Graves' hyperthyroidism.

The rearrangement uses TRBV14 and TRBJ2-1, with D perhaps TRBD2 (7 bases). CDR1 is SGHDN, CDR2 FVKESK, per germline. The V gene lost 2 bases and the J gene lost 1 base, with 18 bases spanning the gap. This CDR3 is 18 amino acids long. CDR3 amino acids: CASSQLGGGQSSYNEQFF. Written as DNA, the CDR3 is TGTGCCAGCAGCCAACTGGGGGGGGGGCAATCTTCCTACAATGAGCAGTTCTTC. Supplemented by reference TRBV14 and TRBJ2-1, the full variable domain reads EAGVTQFPSHSVIEKGQTVTLRCDPISGHDNLYWYRRVMGKEIKFLLHFVKESKQDESGMPNNRFLAERTGGTYSTLKVQPAELEDSGVYFCASSQLGGGQSSYNEQFFGPGTRLTVL.

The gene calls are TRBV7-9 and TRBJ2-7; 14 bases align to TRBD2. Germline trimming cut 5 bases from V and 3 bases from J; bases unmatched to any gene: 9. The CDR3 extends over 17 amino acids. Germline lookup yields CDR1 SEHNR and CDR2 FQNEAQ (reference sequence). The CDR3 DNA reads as TGTGCCAGCAGCGAGGGACTAGCGGGAGCGGGGAGCTACGAGCAGTACTTC. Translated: CASSEGLAGAGSYEQYF.

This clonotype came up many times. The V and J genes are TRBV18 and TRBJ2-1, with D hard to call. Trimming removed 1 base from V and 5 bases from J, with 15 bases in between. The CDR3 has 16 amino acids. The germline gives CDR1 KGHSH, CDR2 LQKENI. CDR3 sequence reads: CASSPLPGSGHNEQFF. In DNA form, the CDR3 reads TGTGCCAGCTCACCACTCCCTGGGTCAGGTCACAATGAGCAGTTCTTC.

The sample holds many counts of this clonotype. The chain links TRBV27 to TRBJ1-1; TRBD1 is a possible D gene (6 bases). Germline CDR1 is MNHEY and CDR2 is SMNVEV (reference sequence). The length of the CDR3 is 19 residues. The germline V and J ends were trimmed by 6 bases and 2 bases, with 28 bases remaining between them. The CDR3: CASRGRGMRSIRLNTEAFF. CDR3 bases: TGTGCCAGCAGGGGCAGGGGAATGAGGTCGATTCGATTAAACACTGAAGCTTTCTTT.

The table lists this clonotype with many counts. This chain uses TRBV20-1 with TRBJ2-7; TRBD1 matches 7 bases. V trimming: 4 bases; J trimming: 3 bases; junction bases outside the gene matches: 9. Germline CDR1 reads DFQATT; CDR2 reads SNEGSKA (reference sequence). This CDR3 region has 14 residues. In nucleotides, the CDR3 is TGCAGTGCTAACTCCGGGACAGCTTACTACGAGCAGTACTTC. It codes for CSANSGTAYYEQYF.

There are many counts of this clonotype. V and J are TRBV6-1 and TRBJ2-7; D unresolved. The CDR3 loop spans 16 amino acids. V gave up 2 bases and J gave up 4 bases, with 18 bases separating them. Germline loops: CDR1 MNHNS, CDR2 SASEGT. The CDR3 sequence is CASSEFFRTPTYEQYF. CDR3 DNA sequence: TGTGCCAGCAGTGAATTTTTTAGGACCCCTACATACGAGCAGTACTTC.

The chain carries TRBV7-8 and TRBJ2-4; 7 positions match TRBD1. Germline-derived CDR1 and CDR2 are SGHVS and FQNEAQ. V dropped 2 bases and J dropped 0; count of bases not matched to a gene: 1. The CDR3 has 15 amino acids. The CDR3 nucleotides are TGTGCCAGCAGCTTACGGGACAGAGCCAAAAACATTCAGTACTTC. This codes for CASSLRDRAKNIQYF.

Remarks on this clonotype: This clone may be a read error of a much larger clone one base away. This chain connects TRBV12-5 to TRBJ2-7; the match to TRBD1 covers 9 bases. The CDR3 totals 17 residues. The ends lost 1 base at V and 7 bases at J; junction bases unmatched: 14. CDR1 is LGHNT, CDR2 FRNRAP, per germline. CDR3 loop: CASGLDVGVGTGFEQYF. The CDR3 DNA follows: TGTGCTAGTGGTTTGGATGTGGGGGTAGGGACAGGGTTTGAGCAGTACTTC.

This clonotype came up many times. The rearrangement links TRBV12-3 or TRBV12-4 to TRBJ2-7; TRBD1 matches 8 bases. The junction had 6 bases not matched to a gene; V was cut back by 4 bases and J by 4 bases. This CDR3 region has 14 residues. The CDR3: CASSWTGSKYEQYF. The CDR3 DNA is TGTGCCAGCAGTTGGACAGGGTCCAAATACGAGCAGTACTTC.

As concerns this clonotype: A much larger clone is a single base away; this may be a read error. DNA of the CDR3: TGCGCCAGCAGCTTCCAAGGAGCCCCCTACGAGCAGTACTTC. This codes for CASSFQGAPYEQYF. The rearrangement joins TRBV5-1 to TRBJ2-7, with unresolved D. Germline loops: CDR1 SGHRS, CDR2 YFSETQ. V was shortened by 2 bases and J by 2 bases, with 11 bases between the two germline ends. The CDR3 covers 14 residues.

The CDR3 DNA sequence: TGTGCCAGCAGTGAACAGGACATCTATGGCTACACCTTC. Its translation is CASSEQDIYGYTF. This chain links TRBV25-1 with TRBJ1-2, with a possible D match to TRBD1 (5 bases). The CDR3 is 13 residues long. Trimming left V 2 bases short and J 4 bases short, with 8 bases between. CDR1 is MGHDK and CDR2 is SYGVNS in the germline V gene.

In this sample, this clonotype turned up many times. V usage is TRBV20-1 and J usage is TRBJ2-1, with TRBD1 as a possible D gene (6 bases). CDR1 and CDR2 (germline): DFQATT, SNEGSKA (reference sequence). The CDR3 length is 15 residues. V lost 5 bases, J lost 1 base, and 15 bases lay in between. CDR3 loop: CSAGLWQGSYNEQFF. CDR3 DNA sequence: TGCAGTGCTGGGTTGTGGCAGGGGTCCTACAATGAGCAGTTCTTC.

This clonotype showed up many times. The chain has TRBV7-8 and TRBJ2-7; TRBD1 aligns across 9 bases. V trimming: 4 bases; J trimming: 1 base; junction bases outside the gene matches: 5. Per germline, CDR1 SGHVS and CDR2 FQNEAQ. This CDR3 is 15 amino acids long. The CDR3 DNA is TGTGCCAGCAGCTCCGGGACAGGGACTTCCTACGAGCAGTACTTC. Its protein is CASSSGTGTSYEQYF.

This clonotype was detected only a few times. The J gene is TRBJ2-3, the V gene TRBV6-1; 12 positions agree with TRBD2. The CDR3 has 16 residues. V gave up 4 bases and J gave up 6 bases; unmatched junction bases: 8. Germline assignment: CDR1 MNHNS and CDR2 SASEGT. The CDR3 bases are TGTGCCAGCAGTGCACGGGGACTAGCGGGTTTCGATACGCAGTATTTT. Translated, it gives CASSARGLAGFDTQYF.